Listed here are 20 T cell receptor beta chains from one sample, sequenced in a study of T cells after yellow fever vaccination. From the 5' RACE reads, TCRdb called clonotypes with MiXCR, one entry per CDR3 protein. Seen here are 300,000 or so distinct CDR3 sequences, around 8.1% observed once, and the top ten hold 17%. Sequencing used PBMCs, obtained about 41 days after the first yellow fever vaccination. The source of these receptors is a man in his late teens or twenties who received the YFV17D yellow fever vaccine.

The genes are TRBV12-3 or TRBV12-4 and TRBJ1-3; 7 bases line up with TRBD1. V shed 3 bases and J 3 bases; nucleotides not matched to a gene: 5. The CDR3 has 15 residues. CDR3 residues: CASSFGAGGGNTIYF. For the CDR3, the DNA is TGTGCCAGCAGTTTCGGGGCAGGGGGTGGAAACACCATATATTTT.

This clonotype was counted a few times. This chain links TRBV2 with TRBJ2-3; 7 bases map to TRBD1. The CDR3 consists of 16 residues. V lost 4 bases, J lost 7 bases, and 14 bases stayed unmatched. Per germline, CDR1 SNHLY and CDR2 FYNNEI. The CDR3 is CASSGHRGRGLNTQYF. The DNA for the CDR3 is TGTGCCAGCAGTGGACACAGGGGACGAGGCTTGAATACGCAGTATTTT.

The sample holds many counts of this clonotype. The V and J genes are TRBV2 and TRBJ2-5; TRBD1 matches 9 bases. This CDR3 contains 13 residues. Germline CDR1 and CDR2: SNHLY and FYNNEI. V shed 7 bases and J 2 bases; nucleotides not matched to a gene: 2. CDR3 sequence: CASKGQGQETQYF. The CDR3 DNA is TGTGCCAGCAAGGGACAGGGACAAGAGACCCAGTACTTC.

This clonotype came up a few times. The rearrangement links TRBV6-5 to TRBJ2-1; possibly TRBD1 or TRBD2 for D (5 bases each). Germline V gene lookup returns CDR1 MNHEY and CDR2 SVGAGI. V shed 8 bases and J shed 3 bases, with 17 bases lying between them. The CDR3 covers 15 residues. The CDR3 here is CASSNGAGVYNEQFF. CDR3 DNA: TGTGCCAGCTCAAACGGGGCGGGTGTCTACAATGAGCAGTTCTTC.

The chain combines TRBV11-2 with TRBJ2-7; 7 nucleotides agree with TRBD1. CDR1 SGHAT and CDR2 FQNNGV come from the germline V gene. With 3 bases clipped from V and 3 bases from J, the junction kept 8 bases outside the gene matches. CDR3 size: 15 residues. The CDR3 DNA reads as TGTGCCAGCAGCTTTGGACCCACAGGGGACTACGAGCAGTACTTC. As protein: CASSFGPTGDYEQYF.

This clonotype was recorded a few times. V is TRBV10-3 and J is TRBJ1-5, with 7 bases that match TRBD1. This CDR3 contains 17 residues. From germline, CDR1 is ENHRY and CDR2 SYGVKD. The junction had 7 bases not matched to a gene; V was cut back by 2 bases and J by 0 bases. The CDR3, as DNA: TGTGCCATCAGTGAGAGCCGGGACAGCGATAGCAATCAGCCCCAGCATTTT. This translates into CAISESRDSDSNQPQHF.

V usage is TRBV29-1 and J usage is TRBJ2-3; D possibly corresponds to TRBD2 (6 bases). Trimming removed 7 bases from V and 2 bases from J, with 10 bases in between. The CDR3 loop spans 12 amino acids. The germline gives CDR1 SQVTM, CDR2 ANQGSEA. The CDR3 spells CSAGTDTDTQYF. CDR3 DNA sequence: TGCAGCGCCGGGACTGACACAGATACGCAGTATTTT.

The chain recombines TRBV5-6 with TRBJ1-2; D uncertain. The CDR3 has 13 amino acids. The germline V gene encodes CDR1 SGHDT and CDR2 YYEEEE. V lost 0 bases and J 7 bases, leaving 10 bases between the germline ends. CDR3: CASSLGGSSGYTF. The CDR3, as DNA: TGTGCCAGCAGCTTGGGCGGCAGCAGTGGCTACACCTTC.

This clonotype was observed a handful of times. The rearrangement joins TRBV6-5 to TRBJ2-7; no definite D call. The V end lost 0 bases, the J end lost 2 bases, and 20 bases lay between the germline ends. CDR1 is MNHEY, CDR2 SVGAGI, per germline. The CDR3 runs 18 residues. CDR3 in DNA: TGTGCCAGCAGTTACTCCACCCCGGGCAGACATAAACCCTACGAGCAGTACTTC. Translated, it gives CASSYSTPGRHKPYEQYF.

In its sample, this clonotype was seen many times. This chain connects TRBV2 to TRBJ2-1, with 7 bases identical to TRBD2. CDR1 is SNHLY and CDR2 is FYNNEI in the germline V gene. The J segment lost 0 bases and the V segment lost 4 bases, leaving 3 bases of the junction unmatched. The CDR3 consists of 15 residues. In DNA form, the CDR3 reads TGTGCCAGCAGTGGGAGCGGGATCTCCTACAATGAGCAGTTCTTC. Translated, it gives CASSGSGISYNEQFF.

The chain combines TRBV4-1 with TRBJ1-2; TRBD1 aligns across 7 bases. The CDR3 runs 17 residues. Losses at the gene ends were 4 bases for V and 3 bases for J; bases not matched to a gene: 14. Germline CDR1 and CDR2: MGHRA and YSYEKL. The CDR3 region has the DNA TGCGCCAGCAGCCTCGGGACAGCCAGAACCCTCTACTATGGCTACACCTTC. Its protein is CASSLGTARTLYYGYTF.

This clonotype was seen more than once but under ten times. The V call is TRBV5-6, the J call TRBJ2-5; D gene unclear. The germline V gene encodes CDR1 SGHDT and CDR2 YYEEEE. The V end was cut by 3 bases, the J end by 2 bases, with 17 bases between. This CDR3 spans 16 amino acids. The CDR3 protein is CASSSQSWADQETQYF. The CDR3 DNA reads TGTGCCAGCAGCTCCCAGTCATGGGCGGATCAAGAGACCCAGTACTTC.

The rearrangement joins TRBV5-1 to TRBJ1-2; TRBD1 might be the D (6 bases). Trimming pared 4 bases from V and 4 bases from J, leaving 17 bases between. This CDR3 spans 15 amino acids. Germline V gene lookup returns CDR1 SGHRS and CDR2 YFSETQ. The CDR3 is CASSPQGRSGYGYTF. In DNA, the CDR3 is TGCGCCAGCAGCCCACAGGGTCGCTCGGGCTATGGCTACACCTTC.

This clonotype has just a few counts. The chain uses TRBV11-1 and TRBJ1-4, with 8 bases that match TRBD1. This CDR3 is built from 19 residues. The ends lost 6 bases at V and 0 bases at J; junction bases unmatched: 15. Germline CDR1 and CDR2: SGHAT and FQDESV (reference sequence). The CDR3 region is CASRGPTGDGSATNEKLFF. The CDR3 nucleotides are TGTGCCAGCAGGGGTCCGACAGGGGACGGTTCTGCAACTAATGAAAAACTGTTTTTT. The whole variable domain, filled in from reference TRBV11-1 and TRBJ1-4, reads EAEVAQSPRYKITEKSQAVAFWCDPISGHATLYWYRQILGQGPELLVQFQDESVVDDSQLPKDRFSAERLKGVDSTLKIQPAELGDSAMYLCASRGPTGDGSATNEKLFFGSGTQLSVL.

This clonotype was seen a handful of times. V is TRBV28 and J is TRBJ2-2; 7 bases match TRBD1. V lost 3 bases, J lost 7 bases, and 8 bases stayed unmatched. Germline-derived CDR1 and CDR2 are MDHEN and SYDVKM. The CDR3 has 15 residues. CDR3 loop: CASSFPDRAGGELFF. CDR3 DNA: TGTGCCAGCAGTTTCCCCGACAGGGCGGGCGGGGAGCTGTTTTTT. Together with reference TRBV28 and TRBJ2-2, the CDR3 gives the full variable domain: DVKVTQSSRYLVKRTGEKVFLECVQDMDHENMFWYRQDPGLGLRLIYFSYDVKMKEKGDIPEGYSVSREKKERFSLILESASTNQTSMYLCASSFPDRAGGELFFGEGSRLTVL.

The chain links TRBV20-1 to TRBJ1-5, with 7 nucleotides matching TRBD1. CDR3 length equals 14 residues. V lost 0 bases and J lost 6; bases outside the gene matches: 5. CDR1 and CDR2 (germline): DFQATT, SNEGSKA (reference sequence). In DNA form, the CDR3 reads TGCAGTGCTAGAGATCCAGGGGGGTCTCAGCCCCAGCATTTT. This codes for CSARDPGGSQPQHF.

This clonotype was observed a few times. The chain couples TRBV18 to TRBJ1-6; unclear D gene. The V end lost 2 bases, the J end lost 7 bases, and 15 bases lay between the germline ends. The CDR3 sequence is 16 residues long. Germline V gives CDR1 KGHSH, CDR2 LQKENI. The CDR3 loop is CASSPAWDLGNSPLHF. DNA for the CDR3: TGTGCCAGCTCACCAGCGTGGGATTTGGGAAATTCACCCCTCCACTTT.

This clonotype occurred a few times. J is TRBJ2-3 and V is TRBV2; D might be TRBD1 (5 bases). The CDR3 is made up of 13 amino acids. The V end lost 8 bases, the J end lost 8 bases, and 17 bases lay between the germline ends. Germline assignment: CDR1 SNHLY and CDR2 FYNNEI. In nucleotides, the CDR3 is TGTGCCAGCTCACAGGCGGTTTATGCTACGCAGTATTTT. It is translated as CASSQAVYATQYF.

This clonotype was recorded at least ten times. This chain connects TRBV7-2 to TRBJ2-1; 16 nucleotides agree with TRBD2. The CDR3 consists of 18 residues. In germline, CDR1 is SGHTA, CDR2 FQGNSA. J was trimmed by 3 bases and V by 0 bases; bases with no gene match: 2. The CDR3 DNA follows: TGTGCCAGCAGCTTAGCGGGGACTAGCGGGGGGGTCTACAATGAGCAGTTCTTC. Amino acids: CASSLAGTSGGVYNEQFF.

The J gene is TRBJ2-1, the V gene TRBV29-1, with 13 bases lining up with TRBD2. The V gene's germline CDR1 is SQVTM and CDR2 ANQGSEA. The V and J ends lost 5 bases and 10 bases, in that order; junction bases with no gene match: 5. The CDR3 spans 13 residues. The CDR3, as DNA: TGCAGCGTTTGGACTAGCGGGGGCGGCGAGCAGTTCTTC. Its translation is CSVWTSGGGEQFF.